This T cell receptor beta chain came from a study of persistence of HIV-infected CD4 T cells. The trim removed 5 bases at V and 1 base at J, leaving 7 bases unmatched. In germline, CDR1 is MNHEY, CDR2 SMNVEV (reference sequence). The length of the CDR3 is 15 residues. The stimulus was lysate of CMV-infected fibroblasts, roughly 10 ug/mL. Sorted nonresponding memory CD4+ T cells were CD40L-negative, CD69-negative, CD45RO-high. The immunoSEQ assay was version 4, run in survey mode. The assay was immunoSEQ multiplex PCR, and TCRdb's table has in-frame clones only and misses some. In the table there are roughly 34,000 clones, roughly four fifths of which are singletons. Whole-study findings and limits: Antigen-responding cells were enriched for degenerate expanded CDR3beta sequences.

Concerning this clone: Its antigen is as yet unknown.

Sequences were derived from CD4+ T cells sorted from PBMCs after roughly 20-hour stimulation, sampled from a patient who received antiretroviral therapy. The TCR sequence derives from an adult man with HIV who was CMV-seropositive. V usage is TRBV27 and J usage is TRBJ2-7; 8 nucleotides agree with TRBD1. This CDR3 reads CASSLRTGPSYEQYF. The DNA for the CDR3 is TGTGCCAGCAGTCTAAGGACAGGGCCTTCCTACGAGCAGTACTTC.